Listed here are 27 T cell receptor beta chains from one sample, sequenced in a study of cytomegalovirus exposure and HLA in healthy donors. The method was immunoSEQ multiplex PCR; TCRdb's version includes in-frame clones alone and lacks a portion of them. This sample yields hundreds of thousands of clones, of which around 86% are seen a single time; 1.5% to 2.5% belongs to the top ten. Sequencing used PBMCs. The receptor source for this set is a woman in her late teens or twenties in good health and CMV-seropositive.

CDR3 bases: TGTGCCAGCAGCGTAGGGGACACCGGCTACACCTTC. Amino acids: CASSVGDTGYTF. V and J are TRBV9 and TRBJ1-2, with D possibly TRBD1 on 6 matching bases. The CDR3 has 12 amino acids. Germline-derived CDR1 and CDR2 are SGDLS and YYNGEE. The germline V and J ends were trimmed by 0 bases and 8 bases, with 8 bases remaining between them.

The CDR3 region is CASSAQGMNTEAFF. Written as DNA, the CDR3 is TGTGCCAGCAGCGCTCAGGGAATGAACACTGAAGCTTTCTTT. V gene TRBV11-3 combines with J gene TRBJ1-1; D possibly corresponds to TRBD1 (5 bases). The germline V and J ends were trimmed by 5 bases and 0 bases, with 10 bases remaining between them. The CDR3 extends over 14 amino acids. Germline CDR1 is SGHNT and CDR2 is YENEEA. Supplemented by reference TRBV11-3 and TRBJ1-1, the full variable domain reads EAGVVQSPRYKIIEKKQPVAFWCNPISGHNTLYWYLQNLGQGPELLIRYENEEAVDDSQLPKDRFSAERLKGVDSTLKIQPAELGDSAVYLCASSAQGMNTEAFFGQGTRLTVV.

This clone was seen once. The chain employs TRBV5-4 and TRBJ1-2, with TRBD1 matching 8 bases. V lost 1 base to trimming and J lost 2 bases; unmatched junction nucleotides: 4. This CDR3 comprises 15 residues. CDR1 and CDR2 from the germline V gene are SGHNT and YYREEE (reference sequence). The CDR3 bases are TGTGCCAGCAGCTTGTCCGGACAGGGCAACTATGGCTACACCTTC. The encoded protein is CASSLSGQGNYGYTF.

The V and J genes are TRBV5-1 and TRBJ2-3, with a possible D match to TRBD2 (6 bases). The germline CDR1 and CDR2 sequences are SGHRS and YFSETQ. This CDR3 is built from 14 residues. With 4 bases removed from V and 2 bases from J, the gap between germline ends came to 11 bases. This CDR3 reads CASSAGTSTDTQYF. In DNA form, the CDR3 reads TGCGCCAGCAGCGCGGGGACTTCCACAGATACGCAGTATTTT. Full variable domain (missing parts from reference TRBV5-1 and TRBJ2-3): KAGVTQTPRYLIKTRGQQVTLSCSPISGHRSVSWYQQTPGQGLQFLFEYFSETQRNKGNFPGRFSGRQFSNSRSEMNVSTLELGDSALYLCASSAGTSTDTQYFGPGTRLTVL.

The chain combines TRBV4-1 with TRBJ1-1, with 9 bases lining up with TRBD1. The ends lost 3 bases at V and 5 bases at J; junction bases unmatched: 10. CDR3 size: 16 residues. Germline CDR1 reads MGHRA; CDR2 reads YSYEKL. The DNA for the CDR3 is TGCGCCAGCAGCCAGGGGACAGACAGGGGGAGGACTGAAGCTTTCTTT. Protein product: CASSQGTDRGRTEAFF.

The chain has TRBV6-5 and TRBJ1-1; TRBD1 is a possible D gene (6 bases). From germline, CDR1 is MNHEY and CDR2 SVGAGI. The length of the CDR3 is 15 residues. Trimming left V 5 bases short and J 0 bases short, with 13 bases between. The CDR3 bases are TGTGCCAGCAGTAACAACAGGGCTTTGAACACTGAAGCTTTCTTT. Its translation is CASSNNRALNTEAFF.

This chain connects TRBV11-2 to TRBJ2-7; perhaps TRBD2 as D (6 bases). The CDR3 length is 17 residues. V was shortened by 1 base and J by 0 bases, with 16 bases between the two germline ends. Germline CDR1 is SGHAT and CDR2 is FQNNGV. CDR3 amino acids: CASSLVLGGRSSYEQYF. CDR3 sequence (DNA): TGTGCCAGCAGCTTAGTACTGGGGGGAAGGAGCTCCTACGAGCAGTACTTC. Based on the CDR3 plus reference TRBV11-2 and TRBJ2-7, the full variable domain is EAGVAQSPRYKIIEKRQSVAFWCNPISGHATLYWYQQILGQGPKLLIQFQNNGVVDDSQLPKDRFSAERLKGVDSTLKIQPAKLEDSAVYLCASSLVLGGRSSYEQYFGPGTRLTVT.

This clone has a count of ten or more. V usage is TRBV6-4 and J usage is TRBJ2-3; possibly TRBD2 for D (5 bases). This CDR3 has 14 amino acids. With 2 bases removed from V and 0 bases from J, the gap between germline ends came to 6 bases. CDR1 and CDR2 from the germline V gene are MRHNA and SNTAGT. The DNA of the CDR3 is TGTGCCAGCAGTGACGGCGGGAGCACAGATACGCAGTATTTT. This sequence encodes CASSDGGSTDTQYF.

The chain uses TRBV28 and TRBJ2-2; TRBD2 agrees at 11 bases. The CDR3 runs 15 residues. Germline V CDR1 and CDR2: MDHEN, SYDVKM. Unmatched junction bases numbered 6, after V lost 6 bases and J lost 6 bases. CDR3 bases: TGTGCCAGCAGCCTACTAGCGGGAGCCCCCGGGGAGCTGTTTTTT. It encodes CASSLLAGAPGELFF.

The chain couples TRBV6-1 to TRBJ1-4; possible D gene TRBD1, 6 bases. Trimming left V 1 base short and J 16 bases short, with 10 bases between. The CDR3 totals 11 residues. In germline, CDR1 is MNHNS, CDR2 SASEGT. In DNA form, the CDR3 reads TGTGCCAGCAGTGAAGGGACAGAAAAGTTTTTT. Its translation is CASSEGTEKFF.

The chain joins TRBV28 to TRBJ1-1; the D is unclear. CDR3 size: 13 residues. CDR1 is MDHEN and CDR2 is SYDVKM in the germline V gene. V shed 4 bases and J shed 0 bases, with 6 bases lying between them. The CDR3: CASSYRLNTEAFF. The DNA of the CDR3 is TGTGCCAGCAGTTATCGGTTGAACACTGAAGCTTTCTTT.

The chain uses TRBV28 and TRBJ2-7; 8 bases are a match to TRBD1. J gave up 2 bases and V 6 bases, and 6 bases lay outside the gene matches. CDR3 size: 14 residues. Looked up from germline, CDR1 is MDHEN and CDR2 is SYDVKM. The CDR3 DNA sequence: TGTGCCAGCAGGGGCCAGGGGGCCGCCTACGAGCAGTACTTC. Protein product: CASRGQGAAYEQYF. The variable domain in full, completed from reference TRBV28 and TRBJ2-7, reads DVKVTQSSRYLVKRTGEKVFLECVQDMDHENMFWYRQDPGLGLRLIYFSYDVKMKEKGDIPEGYSVSREKKERFSLILESASTNQTSMYLCASRGQGAAYEQYFGPGTRLTVT.

The chain couples TRBV9 to TRBJ2-7, with 8 nucleotides matching TRBD1. The CDR3 is 16 amino acids. Per the germline V gene, CDR1 is SGDLS and CDR2 is YYNGEE. V lost 0 bases and J lost 4; bases outside the gene matches: 9. The CDR3 is CASSVAHETGEYEQYF. The CDR3 bases are TGTGCCAGCAGCGTAGCTCACGAGACAGGGGAGTACGAGCAGTACTTC.

The V and J genes are TRBV10-3 and TRBJ2-7, with 9 bases lining up with TRBD1. The CDR3 is made up of 15 amino acids. From germline, CDR1 is ENHRY and CDR2 SYGVKD. The trim removed 6 bases at V and 7 bases at J, leaving 13 bases unmatched. CDR3 nucleotides: TGTGCCATCAGCGGACCCGGGACAGGGTTACGGGAGCAGTACTTC. Protein sequence: CAISGPGTGLREQYF.

This rearrangement joins TRBV6-5 to TRBJ2-7; D remains unclear. Germline lookup yields CDR1 MNHEY and CDR2 SVGAGI. This CDR3 has 15 residues. Trimming pared 6 bases from V and 6 bases from J, leaving 21 bases between. The CDR3 spells CASRPDVLPRGEQYF. CDR3 coding DNA: TGTGCCAGCAGACCAGACGTACTTCCTCGCGGCGAGCAGTACTTC.

The chain links TRBV11-1 to TRBJ2-1; tentatively, D is TRBD2 (5 bases). Trimming cost V 5 bases and J 6 bases, with 11 bases left between them. The germline V gene encodes CDR1 SGHAT and CDR2 FQDESV (reference sequence). This CDR3 has 13 residues. The CDR3 DNA sequence: TGTGCCAGCAGCCGAGGGCCGGGCAATGAGCAGTTCTTC. Translating it yields CASSRGPGNEQFF.

The rearrangement links TRBV5-5 to TRBJ1-2; D is ambiguous. Trimming left V 3 bases short and J 8 bases short, with 17 bases between. CDR1 is SGHKS and CDR2 is YYEKEE in the germline V gene (reference sequence). CDR3 length: 14 residues. The CDR3 DNA is TGTGCCAGCAGCTCCCAGAGGGTCGATGCGGGCTACACCTTC. Protein sequence: CASSSQRVDAGYTF.

The genes are TRBV2 and TRBJ2-7; D ambiguous. CDR3 length: 11 amino acids. Germline V lookup: CDR1 SNHLY, CDR2 FYNNEI. The V end lost 6 bases, the J end lost 0 bases, and 3 bases lay between the germline ends. The CDR3 DNA reads TGTGCCAGCAGCGGCTCCTACGAGCAGTACTTC. It specifies CASSGSYEQYF.

This chain links TRBV14 with TRBJ1-1, with D perhaps matching TRBD1 (5 bases). Germline V lookup: CDR1 SGHDN, CDR2 FVKESK. Trimming pared 6 bases from V and 6 bases from J, leaving 11 bases between. The CDR3 length is 12 residues. CDR3 nucleotides: TGTGCCAGCAGTTCGCGCAGGGCTGAAGCTTTCTTT. Protein: CASSSRRAEAFF. The whole variable domain, remainder taken from reference TRBV14 and TRBJ1-1, is EAGVTQFPSHSVIEKGQTVTLRCDPISGHDNLYWYRRVMGKEIKFLLHFVKESKQDESGMPNNRFLAERTGGTYSTLKVQPAELEDSGVYFCASSSRRAEAFFGQGTRLTVV.

This clone was found a few times. The chain couples TRBV27 to TRBJ2-7; D might be TRBD2 (6 bases). Deletions cut 8 bases from V and 1 base from J, with 15 bases between. The CDR3 extends over 14 amino acids. Germline V CDR1 and CDR2: MNHEY, SMNVEV (reference sequence). CDR3 coding DNA: TGTGCCAGCCGTGACAGCGGGCGATCCTACGAGCAGTACTTC. This gives the protein CASRDSGRSYEQYF.

The chain uses TRBV28 and TRBJ2-7, with D perhaps TRBD1 (5 bases). The germline CDR1 and CDR2 sequences are MDHEN and SYDVKM. V was trimmed by 3 bases and J by 7 bases, leaving 16 bases between them. The CDR3 covers 14 residues. CDR3 sequence: CASSFLDTPWEQYF. The CDR3 DNA is TGTGCCAGCAGTTTCCTGGACACTCCCTGGGAGCAGTACTTC.

This clone was seen only once. The chain uses TRBV7-9 and TRBJ2-5, with 7 bases fitting TRBD2. Losses at the gene ends were 5 bases for V and 0 bases for J; bases not matched to a gene: 3. CDR3 length: 14 amino acids. Germline CDR1 is SEHNR and CDR2 is FQNEAQ (reference sequence). The CDR3 region is CASSKLANQETQYF. CDR3 sequence (DNA): TGTGCCAGCAGCAAACTAGCGAACCAAGAGACCCAGTACTTC.

The count of this clone is one. The rearrangement uses TRBV9 and TRBJ1-4, with a tentative D call TRBD1 (5 bases). CDR1 and CDR2 from the germline V gene are SGDLS and YYNGEE. The CDR3 loop spans 15 amino acids. V was pared by 0 bases and J by 0 bases, with 6 bases between. CDR3 nucleotide sequence: TGTGCCAGCAGCGTAGGACAGACAACTAATGAAAAACTGTTTTTT. Translating it yields CASSVGQTTNEKLFF.

The V gene is TRBV18, the J gene TRBJ2-3; TRBD2 matches 12 bases. Germline trimming cut 1 base from V and 9 bases from J; bases unmatched to any gene: 8. Germline CDR1 is KGHSH and CDR2 is LQKENI. CDR3 length equals 16 residues. CDR3 sequence (DNA): TGTGCCAGCTCACCACTCCTAGCGGGAGGGCCCGAGACGCAGTATTTT. Translated, it gives CASSPLLAGGPETQYF.

The CDR3 nucleotides are TGCGCCAGCAGCTGGGGGACTAGCGGGTACGCCTACGAGCAGTACTTC. This encodes CASSWGTSGYAYEQYF. The chain uses TRBV5-1 and TRBJ2-7; 12 bases align to TRBD2. Germline lookup yields CDR1 SGHRS and CDR2 YFSETQ. The CDR3 is 16 amino acids. V was clipped by 3 bases and J by 2 bases; unmatched bases: 6.

This chain connects TRBV19 to TRBJ1-2; tentative D call: TRBD1 (5 bases). The length of the CDR3 is 14 residues. V was cut by 7 bases and J by 3 bases, with 15 bases left in between. The V gene's germline CDR1 is LNHDA and CDR2 SQIVND (reference sequence). The CDR3 spells CASTLGGVHYGYTF. Written as DNA, the CDR3 is TGTGCCAGTACCCTCGGGGGGGTCCACTATGGCTACACCTTC.

This clone was observed once. The chain uses TRBV7-6 and TRBJ2-7; 8 bases map to TRBD1. The CDR3 spans 15 residues. V shed 5 bases, J shed 2 bases, and the junction held 8 bases outside the gene matches. Germline CDR1 reads SGHVS; CDR2 reads FNYEAQ. The CDR3 nucleotides read TGTGCCAGCAGCCCAGGACAGGGTTCGGCCTACGAGCAGTACTTC. This encodes CASSPGQGSAYEQYF.